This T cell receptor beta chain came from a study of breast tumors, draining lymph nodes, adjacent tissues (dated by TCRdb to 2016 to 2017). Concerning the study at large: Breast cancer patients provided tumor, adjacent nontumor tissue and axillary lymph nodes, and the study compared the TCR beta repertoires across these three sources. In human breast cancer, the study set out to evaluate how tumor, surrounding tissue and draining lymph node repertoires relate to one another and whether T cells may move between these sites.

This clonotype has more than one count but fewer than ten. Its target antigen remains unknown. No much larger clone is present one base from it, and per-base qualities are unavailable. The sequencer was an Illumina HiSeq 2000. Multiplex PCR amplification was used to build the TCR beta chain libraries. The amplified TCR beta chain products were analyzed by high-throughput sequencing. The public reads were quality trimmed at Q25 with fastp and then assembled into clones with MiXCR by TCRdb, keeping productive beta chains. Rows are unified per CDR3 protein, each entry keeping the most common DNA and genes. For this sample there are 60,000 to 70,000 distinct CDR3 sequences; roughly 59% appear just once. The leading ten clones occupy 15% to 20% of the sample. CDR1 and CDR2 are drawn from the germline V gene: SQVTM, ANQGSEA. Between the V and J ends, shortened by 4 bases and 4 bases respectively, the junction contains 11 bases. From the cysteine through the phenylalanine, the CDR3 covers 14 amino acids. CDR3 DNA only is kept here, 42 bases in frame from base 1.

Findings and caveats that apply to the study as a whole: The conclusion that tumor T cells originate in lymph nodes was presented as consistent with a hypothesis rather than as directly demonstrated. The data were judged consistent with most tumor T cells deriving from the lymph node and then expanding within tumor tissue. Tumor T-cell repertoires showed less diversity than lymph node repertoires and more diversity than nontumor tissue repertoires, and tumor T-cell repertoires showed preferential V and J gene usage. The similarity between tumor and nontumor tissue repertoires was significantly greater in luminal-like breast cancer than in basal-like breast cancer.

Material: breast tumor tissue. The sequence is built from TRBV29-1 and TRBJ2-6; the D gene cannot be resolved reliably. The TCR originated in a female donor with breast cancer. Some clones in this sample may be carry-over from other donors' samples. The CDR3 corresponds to CSVVYYLGANVLTF. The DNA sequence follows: TGCAGCGTTGTTTACTACTTAGGGGCCAACGTCCTGACTTTC.